Reported below is one T cell receptor (beta chain). What it binds is not known. The data derive from a study of response to subunit inactivated influenza vaccine. Study-wide results and caveats: The authors suggested that few new T cells are recruited per seasonal influenza vaccination.

One entry per CDR3 protein results from TCRdb running MiXCR on the RT-PCR reads. Among around 480,000 distinct CDR3 sequences listed, approximately 11% were seen once. This TCR derives from a man aged 50 to 59 who received an inactivated influenza vaccine. This specimen consisted of PBMCs from blood, obtained 45 days after vaccination.

The CDR3 bases are TGTGCCAGCAGGGTGGGACAGGGAGGGTACAATGAGCAGTTCTTC. Its protein is CASRVGQGGYNEQFF. This sequence joins TRBV12-3 or TRBV12-4 and TRBJ2-1, with 9 bases lining up with TRBD1. V trimming: 6 bases; J trimming: 4 bases; junction bases outside the gene matches: 7. The CDR3 is made up of 15 amino acids.